These 10 T cell receptor beta chains were sequenced from one sample in a study of vaccination and CD4 T cells after COVID-19. Treatment reported: roughly 10-day PBMC culture with coronavirus spike peptide pools or control peptides (ViraFEST assay). The unexposed donor's CD4+ T cells were collected before the COVID-19 pandemic (2011-2018). Cultured CD4+ T cells had their DNA profiled by the Oncomine TCR Beta short-read assay. From the PCR reads, TCRdb called clonotypes with MiXCR, one entry per CDR3 protein. Among roughly 7,000 distinct CDR3 sequences listed, under 40% were seen once. Antigens of these TCRs are unknown. Sequencing was carried out using CD4+ T cells from blood, cultured in vitro. The receptors here all came from a human donor in good health.

V usage is TRBV7-3 and J usage is TRBJ1-1, with no clear D. Looked up from germline, CDR1 is SGHTA and CDR2 is FQGTGA. V was trimmed by 2 bases and J by 1 base, leaving 8 bases between them. This CDR3 has 14 residues. The CDR3 nucleotides read TGTGCCAGCAGCTTAGACCACACGAACACTGAAGCTTTCTTT. Amino acid sequence: CASSLDHTNTEAFF.

The chain employs TRBV12-3 or TRBV12-4 and TRBJ2-3; no clear D. The V end lost 4 bases, the J end lost 1 base, and 6 bases lay between the germline ends. This CDR3 has 13 residues. The CDR3, as DNA: TGTGCCAGCAGTTCCCGGGGCACAGATACGCAGTATTTT. Protein: CASSSRGTDTQYF.

This chain links TRBV10-3 with TRBJ1-1, with D perhaps TRBD1 (5 bases). In germline, CDR1 is ENHRY, CDR2 SYGVKD. Trimming pared 7 bases from V and 4 bases from J, leaving 13 bases between. The CDR3 spans 13 residues. CDR3 coding DNA: TGTGCCATCAAGGGGACCAGGACCACTGAAGCTTTCTTT. Its protein product is CAIKGTRTTEAFF.

The chain joins TRBV10-1 to TRBJ1-1, with TRBD1 as a possible D gene (5 bases). Trimming left V 3 bases short and J 11 bases short, with 25 bases between. The CDR3 runs to 16 residues. Germline V gives CDR1 WNHNN, CDR2 SYGVQD (reference sequence). The CDR3 coding sequence is TGCGCCAGCAGTGACAGAATAGGGACGGAACGACGGGGGGCTTTCTTT. Amino acids: CASSDRIGTERRGAFF.

The gene calls are TRBV19 and TRBJ1-1, with a possible D match to TRBD1 (5 bases). Trimming took 7 bases from V and 0 from J, leaving 12 bases between them. The CDR3 has 14 amino acids. CDR1 is LNHDA, CDR2 SQIVND, per germline (reference sequence). The CDR3 is CASTREIMNTEAFF. CDR3 sequence (DNA): TGTGCCAGTACCAGGGAGATAATGAACACTGAAGCTTTCTTT.

The CDR3 loop reads CASSRNMNTEAFF. The CDR3 DNA sequence: TGTGCCAGCAGCCGAAACATGAACACTGAAGCTTTCTTT. The chain is built from TRBV7-3 and TRBJ1-1; D uncertain. The V gene lost 5 bases and the J gene lost 0 bases, with 7 bases spanning the gap. Per the germline V gene, CDR1 is SGHTA and CDR2 is FQGTGA. This CDR3 contains 13 residues.

This clonotype is labeled medium-sized (0.01 to 0.1%). The chain combines TRBV5-1 with TRBJ2-2; weak D call: TRBD1 (6 bases). Germline assignment: CDR1 SGHRS and CDR2 YFSETQ. The V gene lost 4 bases and the J gene lost 3 bases, with 13 bases spanning the gap. This CDR3 contains 15 residues. CDR3 sequence reads: CASSTQGPHTGELFF. The CDR3 DNA follows: TGCGCCAGCAGCACACAGGGCCCGCACACCGGGGAGCTGTTTTTT.

This clonotype was seen a handful of times. The rearrangement links TRBV7-2 to TRBJ1-2, with 8 bases fitting TRBD1. The germline V gene has CDR1 SGHTA and CDR2 FQGNSA. This CDR3 has 13 residues. J lost 7 bases, V lost 11 bases, and 12 bases had no gene match. The CDR3 DNA follows: TGTGCCCAGTCAGGACAGGGAAGTTTTGGCTACACCTTC. This translates into CAQSGQGSFGYTF. Full variable domain (outside the CDR3, taken from reference TRBV7-2 and TRBJ1-2): GAGVSQSPSNKVTEKGKDVELRCDPISGHTALYWYRQSLGQGLEFLIYFQGNSAPDKSGLPSDRFSAERTGGSVSTLTIQRTQQEDSAVYLCAQSGQGSFGYTFGSGTRLTVV.

J is TRBJ2-7 and V is TRBV12-3 or TRBV12-4; 10 bases are shared with TRBD1. V shed 7 bases and J 1 base; nucleotides not matched to a gene: 10. The CDR3 has 16 residues. The CDR3 DNA follows: TGTGCCAGCAACGACCCCGGGACAGGGGCTTCCTACGAGCAGTACTTC. Protein sequence: CASNDPGTGASYEQYF.

The chain recombines TRBV30 with TRBJ1-1; D is unclear. This CDR3 is 12 amino acids long. Germline CDR1 and CDR2: GTSNPN and SVGIG (reference sequence). V gave up 4 bases and J gave up 3 bases, with 9 bases separating them. CDR3 residues: CAWTGQYTEAFF. Here the CDR3 DNA reads TGTGCCTGGACAGGCCAGTACACTGAAGCTTTCTTT.